Listed below are T cell receptor beta chains from one sample, sequenced in a study of Tregs in tolerant kidney transplant recipients. Repertoires were generated with immunoSEQ multiplex PCR, while TCRdb's copy carries only in-frame clones and drops some. The table has about 83,000 clones, 95% to 98% seen once; the top ten hold around 0.58%. This material consisted of CD4+ T cells from blood, taken before the transplant. The receptor set was obtained from a human donor who received a combined kidney and bone marrow transplant. Each CDR3 is given with its conserved first and last residue. The D gene is left open where the match is weak. Where a row states a size, it is once, few, many or the class of an expanded clone; other rows omit it.

J gene,clone size,V gene,D gene,CDR3 DNA,CDR3 protein
TRBJ1-1,few,TRBV5-1,-,TGCGCCAGCAGCACCCAGGGTGTGGAAGCTTTCTTT,CASSTQGVEAFF
TRBJ2-7,-,TRBV28,TRBD2,TGTGCCAGCAGACTAGCGGGGACCTACGAGCAGTACTTC,CASRLAGTYEQYF
TRBJ2-1,-,TRBV4-1,TRBD2,TGCGCCAGCAGCCAAGAGAAGCGGGGGGGCAGACAGGGCTCCTACAATGAGCAGTTCTTC,CASSQEKRGGRQGSYNEQFF
TRBJ2-5,-,TRBV18,TRBD1,TGTGCCAGCTCGCTCGGGCTACAGGGGGCAGGAGAGACCCAGTACTTC,CASSLGLQGAGETQYF
TRBJ2-2,-,TRBV5-1,-,TGCGCCAGCAGCTTGCAGAACACCGGGGAGCTGTTTTTT,CASSLQNTGELFF
TRBJ2-7,-,TRBV27,TRBD1,TGTGCCAGCGCGGTAGGGGAGGACAGGGTCTACGAGCAGTACTTC,CASAVGEDRVYEQYF
TRBJ2-5,-,TRBV5-1,TRBD2,TGCGCCAGCAACGCTTTCGGACTAGCGGGAGTAGGCGAGACCCAGTACTTC,CASNAFGLAGVGETQYF
TRBJ1-1,-,TRBV30,TRBD1,TGTGCCTGGAGAGGACAGGGCGGATTTGGCGACACTGAAGCTTTCTTT,CAWRGQGGFGDTEAFF
TRBJ2-7,-,TRBV18,TRBD1,TGTGCCAGCTCACGAGACGGACAGGTTAGTGAGCAGTACTTC,CASSRDGQVSEQYF
TRBJ1-2,-,TRBV5-1,-,TGCGCCAGCAGCTTGCAGGGTGTCGATGGCTACACCTTC,CASSLQGVDGYTF
TRBJ1-3,-,TRBV13,-,TGTGCCAGCAGCTTAGCCGGGGGGGGGACAGGAAACACCATATATTTT,CASSLAGGGTGNTIYF
TRBJ2-5,-,TRBV5-1,TRBD1,TGCGCCAGCAGCTTGGGAGGTTCAGGGGGAGAGACCCAGTACTTC,CASSLGGSGGETQYF
TRBJ1-1,-,TRBV21-1,-,TGTGCCAGCAGCAATGTGGGGCAGAACACTGAAGCTTTCTTT,CASSNVGQNTEAFF
TRBJ1-3,-,TRBV5-1,TRBD1,TGCGCCAGCAGCACTTTACAGGGGGCCTCTGGAAACACCATATATTTT,CASSTLQGASGNTIYF
TRBJ1-2,-,TRBV5-1,-,TGCGCCAGCAGCCAGCAGGGGCACTATGGCTACACCTTC,CASSQQGHYGYTF
TRBJ2-7,-,TRBV25-1,TRBD1,TGTGCCAGCAGTCCCCGGGACAGGGGAACCTACGAGCAGTACTTC,CASSPRDRGTYEQYF
TRBJ2-1,-,TRBV5-1,TRBD1,TGCGCCAGCAGCCCAAGGACAGGGTCCATGGGGAATGAGCAGTTCTTC,CASSPRTGSMGNEQFF
TRBJ2-1,-,TRBV5-4,TRBD1,TGTGCCAGCAGCTCGGACAGGAAGAGTTACAATGAGCAGTTCTTC,CASSSDRKSYNEQFF
TRBJ1-4,-,TRBV4-3,-,TGCGCCAGCAGCCCAAGACTTATAAGGGAGGAAAAACTGTTTTTT,CASSPRLIREEKLFF
TRBJ1-1,-,TRBV30,-,TGTGCCTGGAGTCTGGGGCAGGGGACTGAAGCTTTCTTT,CAWSLGQGTEAFF
TRBJ2-3,-,TRBV5-1,TRBD2,TGCGCCAGCAGCCAGAGGACTAGCGACTTCGATTATACGCAGTATTTT,CASSQRTSDFDYTQYF
TRBJ1-4,-,TRBV7-6,-,TGTGCCAGCAGCTTCCGGACAGCCGAAAAACTGTTTTTT,CASSFRTAEKLFF
TRBJ1-4,-,TRBV5-5,-,TGTGCCAGCAGCTTGGAACAGGGCCGGAACAGTGAAAAACTGTTTTTT,CASSLEQGRNSEKLFF
TRBJ2-1,once,TRBV27,-,TGTGCCAGCAGCCCAAGGGGGGGGAGCTCCTACAATGAGCAGTTCTTC,CASSPRGGSSYNEQFF
TRBJ2-3,once,TRBV18,-,TGTGCCAGCTCACGGCAGGAAGTAGGAGATACGCAGTATTTT,CASSRQEVGDTQYF
TRBJ2-5,-,TRBV30,-,TGTGCCTGGAGTGTACGGCAGGTGGAGACCCAGTACTTC,CAWSVRQVETQYF
TRBJ1-1,-,TRBV29-1,-,TGCAGCGTTGAGAAGGGGAAAGGATCTGAAGCTTTCTTT,CSVEKGKGSEAFF
TRBJ2-3,-,TRBV7-6,TRBD1,TGTGCCAGCAGCTTAGAGGACAGGGCCACAGATACGCAGTATTTT,CASSLEDRATDTQYF
TRBJ2-1,-,TRBV5-6,TRBD2,TGTGCCAGCAGCTTGGCCGCGGGGGGCCCCCACAATGAGCAGTTCTTC,CASSLAAGGPHNEQFF
TRBJ2-2,-,TRBV5-4,TRBD2,TGTGCCAGCAGCTTCTTGGGCGGGAGAAGTACCGGGGAGCTGTTTTTT,CASSFLGGRSTGELFF
TRBJ2-3,-,TRBV5-5,TRBD2,TGTGCCAGCACCCCGCTAGCGGGACGAAGCACAGATACGCAGTATTTT,CASTPLAGRSTDTQYF
TRBJ1-1,-,TRBV4-3,-,TGCGCCAGCAGCCAGGGGGGGCAGTTGAACACTGAAGCTTTCTTT,CASSQGGQLNTEAFF
TRBJ2-1,-,TRBV12-5,TRBD2,TGTGCTAGTGGGGCGGGACTAGCGGGAGGGAATGAGCAGTTCTTC,CASGAGLAGGNEQFF
TRBJ1-6,-,TRBV18,-,TGTGCCAGCTCAAGGGACAATAATTCACCCCTCCACTTT,CASSRDNNSPLHF
TRBJ2-6,-,TRBV5-1,-,TGCGCCAGCAGCTTGGACCCTATGATCTCTGGGGCCAACGTCCTGACTTTC,CASSLDPMISGANVLTF
TRBJ1-1,-,TRBV6-4,-,TGTGCCAGCAGTGACTCGACGGGGTTGAACACTGAAGCTTTCTTT,CASSDSTGLNTEAFF
TRBJ1-4,once,TRBV10-3,-,TGTGCCATCACCGATGGGAGGGAAAAACTGTTTTTT,CAITDGREKLFF
TRBJ1-1,-,TRBV29-1,TRBD1,TGCAGCGTGACACAACGGGACAGGCCGCCCGTGAACACTGAAGCTTTCTTT,CSVTQRDRPPVNTEAFF
TRBJ2-7,-,TRBV4-2,-,TGTGCCAGCAGCCAAGATCCGGGTATAACCTACGAGCAGTACTTC,CASSQDPGITYEQYF
TRBJ2-7,-,TRBV2,TRBD1,TGTGCCAGCAGTGCTGGGACAGGGGTAAGCGAGCAGTACTTC,CASSAGTGVSEQYF
TRBJ1-2,-,TRBV5-4,-,TGTGCCAGCAGCTTGATCGGGTCCCGGTACGGCTACACCTTC,CASSLIGSRYGYTF
TRBJ1-2,-,TRBV4-2,TRBD1,TGTGCCAGCAGCCAAGAACCCGGACAGGGGTATGGCTACACCTTC,CASSQEPGQGYGYTF
TRBJ2-1,-,TRBV7-2,TRBD2,TGTGCCAGCAGCTTTACTAGCGGGGCCTACAATGAGCAGTTCTTC,CASSFTSGAYNEQFF
TRBJ2-4,-,TRBV18,TRBD2,TGTGCCAGCTCACCGACTAGCGGGAATAAAAACATTCAGTACTTC,CASSPTSGNKNIQYF
TRBJ1-6,-,TRBV7-9,-,TGTGCCAGCAGCTTATTTCGGGGTAGAGGCTCACCCCTCCACTTT,CASSLFRGRGSPLHF
TRBJ2-1,-,TRBV7-2,TRBD2,TGTGCCAGCAGCTCACACGGGACTAGCGGGGTATCCTACAATGAGCAGTTCTTC,CASSSHGTSGVSYNEQFF
TRBJ1-5,-,TRBV4-1,-,TGCGCCAGCAGCCTCCTCCCGGGTAATAGCAATCAGCCCCAGCATTTT,CASSLLPGNSNQPQHF
TRBJ2-5,-,TRBV5-1,TRBD2,TGCGCCAGCAGCCATAGACTAGCGGGTGATCAAGAGACCCAGTACTTC,CASSHRLAGDQETQYF
TRBJ1-3,few,TRBV7-6,-,TGTGCCAGCAGCTTAGGTCCTATCTCTGGAAACACCATATATTTT,CASSLGPISGNTIYF
TRBJ1-2,-,TRBV19,TRBD1,TGTGCCAGTAGTATGAGGACAGGGGGCGCCGAAAGCTATGGCTACACCTTC,CASSMRTGGAESYGYTF
TRBJ1-2,-,TRBV5-6,-,TGTGCCAGCAGCTGGGCCCAATTTGGCTACACCTTC,CASSWAQFGYTF
TRBJ2-3,once,TRBV30,TRBD2,TGTGCCTGGAGTGTCCAGCGGGGGGACCGCACAGATACGCAGTATTTT,CAWSVQRGDRTDTQYF
TRBJ1-2,-,TRBV7-2,TRBD1,TGTGCCAGCAGCTTAGTGGACAGGGTGGATAACTATGGCTACACCTTC,CASSLVDRVDNYGYTF
TRBJ2-2,-,TRBV11-2,TRBD1,TGTGCCAGCAGCTCGAGACAGGGGTACACCGGGGAGCTGTTTTTT,CASSSRQGYTGELFF
TRBJ1-1,-,TRBV9,-,TGTGCCAGCAGCGTAGTTGGACAGCCCTACACTGAAGCTTTCTTT,CASSVVGQPYTEAFF
TRBJ2-7,-,TRBV7-3,-,TGTGCCAGCAGCCCCGATCCTACCTACGAGCAGTACTTC,CASSPDPTYEQYF
TRBJ2-5,-,TRBV25-1,-,TGTGCCAGCAGTGAACCGGTGCAGGGTCCCGAGACCCAGTACTTC,CASSEPVQGPETQYF